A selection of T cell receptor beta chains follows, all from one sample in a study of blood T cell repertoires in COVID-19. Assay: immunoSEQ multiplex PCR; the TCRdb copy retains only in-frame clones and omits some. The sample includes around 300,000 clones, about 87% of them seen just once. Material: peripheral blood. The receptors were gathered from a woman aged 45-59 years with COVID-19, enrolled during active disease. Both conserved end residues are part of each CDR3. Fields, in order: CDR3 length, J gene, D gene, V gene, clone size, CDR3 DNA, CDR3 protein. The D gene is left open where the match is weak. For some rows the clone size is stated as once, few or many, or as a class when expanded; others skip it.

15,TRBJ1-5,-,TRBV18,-,TGTGCCAGCTCACCCGGGACACTCAGCAATCAGCCCCAGCATTTT,CASSPGTLSNQPQHF
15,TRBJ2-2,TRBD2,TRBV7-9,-,TGTGCCAGCAGCCAAAAGCGGGAGCTGCTCGGGGAGCTGTTTTTT,CASSQKRELLGELFF
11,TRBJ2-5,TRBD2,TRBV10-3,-,TGTGCCATCGGGGGGGGAGAGACCCAGTACTTC,CAIGGGETQYF
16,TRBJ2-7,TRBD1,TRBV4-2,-,TGTGCCAGCAGCCAGGATACCGGGACAGTCTCCTACGAGCAGTACTTC,CASSQDTGTVSYEQYF
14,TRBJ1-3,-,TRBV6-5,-,TGTGCCAGCAGGGTGCGGGGGGCTGGAAACACCATATATTTT,CASRVRGAGNTIYF
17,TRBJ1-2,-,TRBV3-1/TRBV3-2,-,TGTGCCAGCAGCCAAGATCTTATCTCAGGGCTGGGCTATGGCTACACCTTC,CASSQDLISGLGYGYTF
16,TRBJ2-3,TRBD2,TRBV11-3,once,TGTGCCAGCAGCCGTGGACTAGCGGGTATGATAGATACGCAGTATTTT,CASSRGLAGMIDTQYF
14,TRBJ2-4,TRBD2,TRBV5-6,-,TGTGCCAGCAGCTTAGCGGGGGGAGGCAACATTCAGTACTTC,CASSLAGGGNIQYF
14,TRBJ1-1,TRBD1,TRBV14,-,TGTGCCAGCAGCCAACAGACAGGGATCACTGAAGCTTTCTTT,CASSQQTGITEAFF
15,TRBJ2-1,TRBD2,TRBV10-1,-,TGCGCCAGCAGTGATGGAGCTGCGGGAGCCTGGCACCAGTTCTTC,CASSDGAAGAWHQFF
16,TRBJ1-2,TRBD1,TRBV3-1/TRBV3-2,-,TGTGCCAGCAGCCAGGCCTATCGACAGGGCGTAGATGGCTACACCTTC,CASSQAYRQGVDGYTF